The 30 T cell receptor beta chains below come from one sample, sequenced in a study of blood T cell repertoires in COVID-19 (dated by TCRdb to the early 2020s). To prepare the library, the immunoSEQ multiplex PCR assay was applied. This is the immuneACCESS table as TCRdb keeps it, with only in-frame sequences that have V and J called. A part of the clones is gone; compared with another copy, unresolved V genes explain less than half, and the rest is unexplained. Present in this sample are about 90,000 clones, approximately 91% of which were seen just once. Around 2% of the sample comes from the top ten. The sequenced sample consisted of peripheral blood. These receptors came from a human donor with active COVID-19. The donor label of this sample is uncertain.

The V call is TRBV9, the J call TRBJ1-4; D is uncertain. This CDR3 is built from 15 residues. Trimming cost V 1 base and J 2 bases, with 9 bases left between them. Germline V CDR1 and CDR2: SGDLS, YYNGEE. The CDR3 loop reads CASSVLSGTNEKLFF. CDR3 nucleotides: TGTGCCAGCAGCGTACTTAGCGGCACTAATGAAAAACTGTTTTTT. Full variable domain (rest looked up from reference TRBV9 and TRBJ1-4): DSGVTQTPKHLITATGQRVTLRCSPRSGDLSVYWYQQSLDQGLQFLIQYYNGEERAKGNILERFSAQQFPDLHSELNLSSLELGDSALYFCASSVLSGTNEKLFFGSGTQLSVL.

Points on this clone: At one end, the junction sequence differs from germline, possibly due to a read error. The chain carries TRBV5-1 and TRBJ1-1; D is uncertain. Germline V gene data show CDR1 as SGHRS and CDR2 as YFSETQ. The CDR3 is 13 amino acids. The CDR3 DNA reads as TGCGCCAGCAGCTCCGAACCCGCAAGAGAGAGAACGTTT. Translating it yields CASSSEPARERTF.

This clone was seen a single time. V usage is TRBV9 and J usage is TRBJ1-3, with 7 nucleotides matching TRBD1. The CDR3 consists of 16 residues. The germline V gene has CDR1 SGDLS and CDR2 YYNGEE. The ends lost 2 bases at V and 0 bases at J; junction bases unmatched: 5. CDR3 region: CASSVEGQISGNTIYF. CDR3 bases: TGTGCCAGCAGCGTGGAGGGACAGATCTCTGGAAACACCATATATTTT.

The chain recombines TRBV7-3 with TRBJ2-2; TRBD1 is a possible D gene (7 bases). Germline V gene data show CDR1 as SGHTA and CDR2 as FQGTGA. This CDR3 comprises 14 residues. Trimming stripped 3 bases from V and 7 bases from J, with 12 bases between. CDR3 region: CASSLEGAGGELFF. The CDR3 DNA follows: TGTGCCAGCAGCTTGGAGGGGGCCGGCGGGGAGCTGTTTTTT.

This chain links TRBV7-2 with TRBJ1-1, with D tentatively TRBD1 (5 bases). The length of the CDR3 is 15 residues. CDR1 and CDR2 from the germline V gene are SGHTA and FQGNSA. V lost 1 base to trimming and J lost 10 bases, with 19 bases between them. CDR3 coding DNA: TGTGCCAGCAGCTTAGGCCAGGGTTGGGCTTGGAGAGCTTTCTTT. Translation gives CASSLGQGWAWRAFF. The full variable domain, rest sourced from reference TRBV7-2 and TRBJ1-1, is GAGVSQSPSNKVTEKGKDVELRCDPISGHTALYWYRQSLGQGLEFLIYFQGNSAPDKSGLPSDRFSAERTGGSVSTLTIQRTQQEDSAVYLCASSLGQGWAWRAFFGQGTRLTVV.

This clone has just one count. The chain is built from TRBV5-6 and TRBJ1-2; maybe TRBD1 (5 bases). The CDR3 has 15 amino acids. Germline values: CDR1 SGHDT, CDR2 YYEEEE. Trimming removed 0 bases from V and 4 bases from J, with 13 bases in between. CDR3 bases: TGTGCCAGCAGCTTGGGACAGCCTAAGGGCTATGGCTACACCTTC. Translating it yields CASSLGQPKGYGYTF.

V is TRBV24-1 and J is TRBJ2-3; 7 bases are a match to TRBD2. This CDR3 spans 16 amino acids. With 1 base clipped from V and 1 base from J, the junction kept 4 bases outside the gene matches. CDR1 and CDR2 (germline): KGHDR, SFDVKD. This CDR3 reads CATSDFGTKGTDTQYF. The DNA for the CDR3 is TGTGCCACCAGTGATTTTGGGACTAAAGGCACAGATACGCAGTATTTT.

V is TRBV7-9 and J is TRBJ2-7, with D maybe TRBD1 (6 bases). CDR1 is SEHNR, CDR2 FQNEAQ, per germline (reference sequence). The V end lost 6 bases, the J end lost 3 bases, and 15 bases lay between the germline ends. The CDR3 totals 14 residues. The CDR3 region is CASSSRTEDYEQYF. DNA for the CDR3: TGTGCCAGCAGTTCCCGGACAGAGGACTACGAGCAGTACTTC.

The CDR3 nucleotides read TGCAGCGTTGATTACATGGGGGGAGCCCAAGAGACCCAGTACTTC. Encoded protein: CSVDYMGGAQETQYF. The V call is TRBV29-1, the J call TRBJ2-5; D perhaps matches TRBD2 (6 bases). The CDR3 extends over 15 amino acids. Germline V gene data show CDR1 as SQVTM and CDR2 as ANQGSEA. Trimming shortened V by 3 bases and J by 1 base, and 15 bases separated the two germline ends. Together with reference TRBV29-1 and TRBJ2-5, the CDR3 gives the full variable domain: SAVISQKPSRDICQRGTSLTIQCQVDSQVTMMFWYRQQPGQSLTLIATANQGSEATYESGFVIDKFPISRPNLTFSTLTVSNMSPEDSSIYLCSVDYMGGAQETQYFGPGTRLLVL.

The chain recombines TRBV19 with TRBJ1-6; D is possibly TRBD1 (6 bases). The V end lost 7 bases, the J end lost 10 bases, and 23 bases lay between the germline ends. Germline CDR1 and CDR2: LNHDA and SQIVND (reference sequence). This CDR3 contains 16 residues. The CDR3 reads CASKMRPATGGSPLHF. DNA for the CDR3: TGTGCCAGTAAAATGAGGCCTGCGACAGGCGGATCACCCCTCCACTTT.

The chain couples TRBV4-2 to TRBJ2-7; 8 nucleotides agree with TRBD2. J gave up 3 bases and V 0 bases, and 4 bases lay outside the gene matches. The germline V gene encodes CDR1 LGHNA and CDR2 YNFKEQ. This CDR3 spans 15 amino acids. The CDR3: CASSQEIAGSYEQYF. For the CDR3, the DNA is TGTGCCAGCAGCCAAGAAATAGCGGGGAGCTACGAGCAGTACTTC.

The chain couples TRBV7-9 to TRBJ1-3, with 7 nucleotides matching TRBD1. Looked up from germline, CDR1 is SEHNR and CDR2 is FQNEAQ (reference sequence). The CDR3 contains 16 residues. With 4 bases clipped from V and 1 base from J, the junction kept 7 bases outside the gene matches. Here the CDR3 reads CASSYLQGKSGNTIYF. CDR3 nucleotides: TGTGCCAGCAGCTACCTACAGGGGAAGTCTGGAAACACCATATATTTT.

The chain links TRBV9 to TRBJ2-3, with 8 bases lining up with TRBD1. There are 15 residues in the CDR3. V was pared by 1 base and J by 5 bases, with 6 bases of the junction left unmatched. Per the germline V gene, CDR1 is SGDLS and CDR2 is YYNGEE. This CDR3 reads CASSVQGASRDTQYF. The DNA for the CDR3 is TGTGCCAGCAGCGTACAGGGGGCGTCGAGAGATACGCAGTATTTT.

The genes are TRBV18 and TRBJ2-7; a weak D match, TRBD1 (5 bases). The germline V gene has CDR1 KGHSH and CDR2 LQKENI. Trimming shortened V by 0 bases and J by 2 bases, and 8 bases separated the two germline ends. The CDR3 is 14 residues long. CDR3 bases: TGTGCCAGCTCACCACCAGGGGCTACCTACGAGCAGTACTTC. It yields the protein CASSPPGATYEQYF.

V usage is TRBV6-4 and J usage is TRBJ2-3; D may be TRBD2 (7 bases). Germline loops: CDR1 MRHNA, CDR2 SNTAGT. The V and J ends lost 4 bases and 0 bases respectively, with 20 bases between them. The CDR3 is made up of 18 amino acids. The CDR3 DNA follows: TGTGCCAGCAGTGGGACTCTTGAGGGGGGGACTAGCACAGATACGCAGTATTTT. As protein: CASSGTLEGGTSTDTQYF.

This clone showed up just once. V usage is TRBV29-1 and J usage is TRBJ1-2, with TRBD1 matching 10 bases. The CDR3 is 13 amino acids. Looked up from germline, CDR1 is SQVTM and CDR2 is ANQGSEA. Trimming cost V 7 bases and J 7 bases; bases outside gene matches: 9. The CDR3 sequence: CSGATGGVGGYTF. The CDR3 DNA follows: TGCAGCGGAGCGACAGGGGGCGTCGGTGGCTACACCTTC. Supplemented by reference TRBV29-1 and TRBJ1-2, the full variable domain reads SAVISQKPSRDICQRGTSLTIQCQVDSQVTMMFWYRQQPGQSLTLIATANQGSEATYESGFVIDKFPISRPNLTFSTLTVSNMSPEDSSIYLCSGATGGVGGYTFGSGTRLTVV.

The chain recombines TRBV5-4 with TRBJ2-7; D is unresolved. With 4 bases removed from V and 3 bases from J, the gap between germline ends came to 11 bases. This CDR3 region has 13 residues. Germline V gene sequence: CDR1 SGHNT, CDR2 YYREEE (reference sequence). The CDR3 DNA reads TGTGCCAGCAGCCCCCCGAACAGCTACGAGCAGTACTTC. Encoded protein: CASSPPNSYEQYF.

The V gene is TRBV5-1, the J gene TRBJ2-3, with 10 bases that match TRBD2. Germline V gene lookup returns CDR1 SGHRS and CDR2 YFSETQ. Trimming removed 0 bases from V and 6 bases from J; junction bases left unmatched: 7. The CDR3 is made up of 16 amino acids. CDR3 nucleotide sequence: TGCGCCAGCAGCTTGGCGGCTAGCGGGGGCCGGGATACGCAGTATTTT. Its translation is CASSLAASGGRDTQYF.

The chain uses TRBV19 and TRBJ1-3, with TRBD1 identical over 7 bases. After removal of 9 bases from V and 0 bases from J, the junction contained 8 bases not matched to a gene. Germline V gives CDR1 LNHDA, CDR2 SQIVND (reference sequence). The CDR3 runs 15 residues. The CDR3 sequence: CASTGQAFSGNTIYF. CDR3 bases: TGTGCCAGCACTGGACAGGCCTTCTCTGGAAACACCATATATTTT.

The chain is built from TRBV19 and TRBJ2-2; tentatively, D is TRBD1 (6 bases). This CDR3 is 15 amino acids long. V was pared by 6 bases and J by 5 bases, with 16 bases between. Germline V lookup: CDR1 LNHDA, CDR2 SQIVND (reference sequence). CDR3 region: CASRPEQGRTGELFF. The CDR3 coding sequence is TGTGCCAGTAGGCCTGAACAGGGTCGGACCGGGGAGCTGTTTTTT.

This clone came up once. The J gene is TRBJ2-3, the V gene TRBV9, with D perhaps TRBD2 (7 bases). The V end lost 4 bases, the J end lost 3 bases, and 18 bases lay between the germline ends. CDR3 length: 16 residues. The germline CDR1 and CDR2 sequences are SGDLS and YYNGEE. The CDR3 bases are TGTGCCAGCAGCTTGGGGGGGGCTGGGCTTACAGATACGCAGTATTTT. Encoded protein: CASSLGGAGLTDTQYF.

The rearrangement links TRBV7-3 to TRBJ2-1; tentative D call: TRBD1 (5 bases). This CDR3 comprises 13 residues. Between the trimmed V and J ends, which lost 5 bases and 4 bases, there was a span of 9 bases. CDR1 and CDR2 from the germline V gene are SGHTA and FQGTGA. This CDR3 reads CASSPDRYNEQFF. CDR3 in DNA: TGTGCCAGCAGCCCCGACAGATACAATGAGCAGTTCTTC.

The chain recombines TRBV28 with TRBJ1-1; possibly TRBD1 for D (5 bases). Germline loops: CDR1 MDHEN, CDR2 SYDVKM. The CDR3 consists of 14 residues. Trimming took off 7 bases at V and 6 bases at J, with 18 bases between the two ends. The CDR3 loop is CASKWSGSVAEAFF. CDR3 coding DNA: TGTGCCAGCAAGTGGTCAGGGTCTGTCGCTGAAGCTTTCTTT.

The chain uses TRBV19 and TRBJ2-3; 9 bases align to TRBD2. After removal of 10 bases from V and 4 bases from J, the junction contained 9 bases not matched to a gene. CDR3 length: 14 amino acids. Germline V CDR1 and CDR2: LNHDA, SQIVND (reference sequence). The DNA of the CDR3 is TGTGCCACGACTAGCGGCGGATCAGCAGATACGCAGTATTTT. This codes for CATTSGGSADTQYF. The full variable domain, rest sourced from reference TRBV19 and TRBJ2-3, is DGGITQSPKYLFRKEGQNVTLSCEQNLNHDAMYWYRQDPGQGLRLIYYSQIVNDFQKGDIAEGYSVSREKKESFPLTVTSAQKNPTAFYLCATTSGGSADTQYFGPGTRLTVL.

This sequence joins TRBV5-1 and TRBJ2-1; D is unresolved. CDR1 SGHRS and CDR2 YFSETQ come from the germline V gene. The CDR3 covers 16 residues. V gave up 0 bases and J gave up 0 bases, with 10 bases separating them. Here the CDR3 DNA reads TGCGCCAGCAGCTTGGTCCCTTGGAGCTCCTACAATGAGCAGTTCTTC. Amino acids: CASSLVPWSSYNEQFF.

The gene calls are TRBV3-1 (or the pseudogene TRBV3-2) and TRBJ1-5, with a possible D match to TRBD1 (6 bases). The CDR3 is 14 residues long. Germline V gene lookup returns CDR1 LGHDT and CDR2 YNNKEL (reference sequence). Trimming left V 4 bases short and J 3 bases short, with 10 bases between. The CDR3 region has the DNA TGTGCCAGCAGCCCCTGGACAGTCAATCAGCCCCAGCATTTT. Encoded protein: CASSPWTVNQPQHF.

This chain joins TRBV7-2 and TRBJ2-5; 13 bases agree with TRBD2. The CDR3 is 18 amino acids. Germline V lookup: CDR1 SGHTA, CDR2 FQGNSA. The V segment lost 3 bases and the J segment 5 bases; nucleotides outside the gene matches: 12. CDR3 loop: CASSFEGGLAGLGETQYF. The DNA for the CDR3 is TGTGCCAGCAGCTTCGAGGGGGGACTAGCGGGGCTTGGGGAGACCCAGTACTTC. Together with reference TRBV7-2 and TRBJ2-5, the CDR3 gives the full variable domain: GAGVSQSPSNKVTEKGKDVELRCDPISGHTALYWYRQSLGQGLEFLIYFQGNSAPDKSGLPSDRFSAERTGGSVSTLTIQRTQQEDSAVYLCASSFEGGLAGLGETQYFGPGTRLLVL.

The chain has TRBV5-1 and TRBJ1-4, with 8 bases identical to TRBD1. Germline V gene sequence: CDR1 SGHRS, CDR2 YFSETQ. The CDR3 spans 15 residues. Unmatched junction bases numbered 10, after V lost 4 bases and J lost 8 bases. The CDR3 spells CASSRETGDPEKLFF. CDR3 coding DNA: TGCGCCAGCAGCCGCGAGACAGGGGATCCCGAAAAACTGTTTTTT.

J is TRBJ1-4 and V is TRBV27; the D gene is possibly TRBD1 (6 bases). With 0 bases removed from V and 3 bases from J, the gap between germline ends came to 11 bases. CDR3 length: 16 residues. Germline V CDR1 and CDR2: MNHEY, SMNVEV (reference sequence). DNA of the CDR3: TGTGCCAGCAGTTTATCCCTAGGGGGAGCTAATGAAAAACTGTTTTTT. Translation: CASSLSLGGANEKLFF. Together with reference TRBV27 and TRBJ1-4, the CDR3 gives the full variable domain: EAQVTQNPRYLITVTGKKLTVTCSQNMNHEYMSWYRQDPGLGLRQIYYSMNVEVTDKGDVPEGYKVSRKEKRNFPLILESPSPNQTSLYFCASSLSLGGANEKLFFGSGTQLSVL.

The genes are TRBV7-9 and TRBJ1-4; D remains ambiguous. Trimming shortened V by 5 bases and J by 7 bases, and 17 bases separated the two germline ends. The CDR3 sequence is 15 residues long. Germline CDR1 reads SEHNR; CDR2 reads FQNEAQ (reference sequence). The DNA for the CDR3 is TGTGCCAGCAGCATGTCCGGAGGGAGGCGTGAAAAACTGTTTTTT. It encodes CASSMSGGRREKLFF.